This is a list of T cell receptor beta chains from one sample in a study of cytomegalovirus exposure and HLA in healthy donors. The data were produced by immunoSEQ multiplex PCR, yet TCRdb's version contains in-frame clones alone and is incomplete. This sample carries approximately 210,000 clones, 65% to 85% of them seen once, and the ten largest clones take 1.5% to 2%. The sample comprised PBMCs. The source of these receptors is a man younger than 30 in good health and CMV-seronegative. The CDR3 runs from the conserved cysteine through the conserved F or W. D genes are given only for firm matches. Expanded clones get a size class; other rows say once, few or many, or leave the size out.

V,D,J,size,DNA,CDR3
TRBV7-9,NA,TRBJ2-3,NA,TGTGCCAGCAGCTTAGCCCAGACAGTACTACCCACAGATACGCAGTATTTT,CASSLAQTVLPTDTQYF
TRBV2,TRBD2,TRBJ2-7,NA,TGTGCCAGCAGTCCCCTAGCGGGGACCACCTACGAGCAGTACTTC,CASSPLAGTTYEQYF
TRBV28,NA,TRBJ1-5,NA,TGTGCCAGCAGTTTATATCGGGGAGGCAGCAATCAGCCCCAGCATTTT,CASSLYRGGSNQPQHF
TRBV14,NA,TRBJ1-4,NA,TGTGCCAGCAGCCAAAACACAGAGAAACTGTTTTTT,CASSQNTEKLFF
TRBV5-1,TRBD1,TRBJ1-2,NA,TGCGCCAGCAGCCCCTCGACAGGGCCGGGAGGCTACACCTTC,CASSPSTGPGGYTF
TRBV28,TRBD2,TRBJ2-7,NA,TGTGCCAGCAGTCTGGGACTAGGTTTGTACGAGCAGTACTTC,CASSLGLGLYEQYF
TRBV9,TRBD1,TRBJ1-2,NA,TGTGCCAGCAGCGTAGAACAGGGGGGTGGCTACACCTTC,CASSVEQGGGYTF
TRBV6-6,NA,TRBJ2-1,NA,TGTGCCAGCAGTTACACGACTAGGAGCTCCTACAATGAGCAGTTCTTC,CASSYTTRSSYNEQFF
TRBV7-2,NA,TRBJ2-3,few,TGTGCCAGCAGCCCCCTCACGGGAGCCGTTGATACGCAGTATTTT,CASSPLTGAVDTQYF
TRBV6-5,TRBD2,TRBJ2-7,once,TGTGCCAGCAGTTCGACTAGCTTCGAGCAGTACTTC,CASSSTSFEQYF
TRBV6-6,NA,TRBJ1-3,NA,TGTGCCAGCAGTTACGATCCGGGGTGGGGAAACACCATATATTTT,CASSYDPGWGNTIYF
TRBV30,NA,TRBJ2-4,NA,TGTGCCTGGAGTGTACGAGGAGGAGAAAACATTCAGTACTTC,CAWSVRGGENIQYF
TRBV11-2,NA,TRBJ2-7,NA,TGTGCCAGCAGCTCCTTATACAGGAAATACTACGAGCAGTACTTC,CASSSLYRKYYEQYF
TRBV6-5,NA,TRBJ1-5,NA,TGTGCCAGTAAAACCTTGGGGAGGGTTGATCAGCCCCAGCATTTT,CASKTLGRVDQPQHF
TRBV30,TRBD2,TRBJ2-3,NA,TGTGCCTGGAGTGTAGAGGCGGGAGGGCGGGATACGCAGTATTTT,CAWSVEAGGRDTQYF
TRBV7-2,NA,TRBJ2-1,NA,TGTGCCAGCAGCTTAGCTGTAGCTGCCTACAATGAGCAGTTCTTC,CASSLAVAAYNEQFF
TRBV7-9,TRBD1,TRBJ2-3,NA,TGTGCCAGCAGCCGCGGGACAGGGGGCACAGATACGCAGTATTTT,CASSRGTGGTDTQYF
TRBV7-8,TRBD1,TRBJ1-2,NA,TGTGCCAGCAGCTTATTGACAGGGAGTAACTATGGCTACACCTTC,CASSLLTGSNYGYTF
TRBV27,TRBD1,TRBJ2-5,NA,TGTGCCAGCCAAGGAGGGGGACAGGGACAAGAGACCCAGTACTTC,CASQGGGQGQETQYF
TRBV19,TRBD1,TRBJ1-2,NA,TGTGCCAGTAGTATCGGGGAGACAGGGAACGGCTACACCTTC,CASSIGETGNGYTF
TRBV6-5,TRBD1,TRBJ2-2,NA,TGTGCCAGCAGTTACTCGGACAGGCGGAACACCGGGGAGCTGTTTTTT,CASSYSDRRNTGELFF
TRBV19,NA,TRBJ2-5,NA,TGTGCCAGTAGTATGGAGGGGAGATCAGGGGAGACCCAGTACTTC,CASSMEGRSGETQYF
TRBV18,TRBD1,TRBJ2-2,NA,TGTGCCAGCTCACCACCGGGACAGGCTAACACCGGGGAGCTGTTTTTT,CASSPPGQANTGELFF
TRBV6-5,TRBD1,TRBJ1-2,NA,TGTGCCAGCGCCCCCGGGACAGGGGTTTCCTACACCTTC,CASAPGTGVSYTF
TRBV10-1,TRBD2,TRBJ2-3,NA,TGCGCCAGCAGTAGTGGTGCGGGGGGGAGCACAGATACGCAGTATTTT,CASSSGAGGSTDTQYF
TRBV7-3,NA,TRBJ2-3,NA,TGTGCCAGCAGCCCATGGGGGGTCGGACCAGATACGCAGTATTTT,CASSPWGVGPDTQYF
TRBV5-6,TRBD2,TRBJ2-1,NA,TGTGCCAGCAGCAGAGAGCGGGGGGGCGGGTTCTTC,CASSRERGGGFF
TRBV28,NA,TRBJ2-7,NA,TGTGCCAGCAGTTTGACAGACAGGAACTACGAGCAGTACTTC,CASSLTDRNYEQYF